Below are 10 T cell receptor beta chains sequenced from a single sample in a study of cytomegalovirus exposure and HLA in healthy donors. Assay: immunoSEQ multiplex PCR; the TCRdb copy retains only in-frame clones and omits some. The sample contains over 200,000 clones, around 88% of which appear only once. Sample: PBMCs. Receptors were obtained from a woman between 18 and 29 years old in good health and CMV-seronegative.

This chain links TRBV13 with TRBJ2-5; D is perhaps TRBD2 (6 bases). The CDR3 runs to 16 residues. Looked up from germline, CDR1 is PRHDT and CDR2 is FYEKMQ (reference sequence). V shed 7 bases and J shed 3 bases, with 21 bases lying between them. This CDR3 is CASISRGREKEETQYF. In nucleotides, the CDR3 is TGTGCCAGCATCTCGCGGGGACGGGAGAAAGAAGAGACCCAGTACTTC.

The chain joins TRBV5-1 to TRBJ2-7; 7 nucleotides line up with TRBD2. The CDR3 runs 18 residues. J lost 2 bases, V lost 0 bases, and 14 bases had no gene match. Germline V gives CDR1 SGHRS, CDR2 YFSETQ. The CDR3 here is CASSLASQAGHSTYEQYF. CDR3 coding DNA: TGCGCCAGCAGCTTGGCCAGTCAAGCGGGGCACTCTACCTACGAGCAGTACTTC.

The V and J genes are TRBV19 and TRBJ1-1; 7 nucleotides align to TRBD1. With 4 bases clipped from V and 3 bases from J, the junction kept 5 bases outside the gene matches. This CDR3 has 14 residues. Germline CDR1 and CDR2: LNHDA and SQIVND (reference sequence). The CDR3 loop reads CASSTGDRDTEAFF. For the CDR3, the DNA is TGTGCCAGTAGTACGGGTGACAGGGACACTGAAGCTTTCTTT.

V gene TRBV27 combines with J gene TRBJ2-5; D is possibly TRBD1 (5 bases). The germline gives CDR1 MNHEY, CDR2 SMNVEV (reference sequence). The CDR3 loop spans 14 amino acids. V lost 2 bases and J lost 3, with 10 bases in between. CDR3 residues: CASSLTGYKETQYF. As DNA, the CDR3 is TGTGCCAGCAGTTTAACAGGTTACAAAGAGACCCAGTACTTC.

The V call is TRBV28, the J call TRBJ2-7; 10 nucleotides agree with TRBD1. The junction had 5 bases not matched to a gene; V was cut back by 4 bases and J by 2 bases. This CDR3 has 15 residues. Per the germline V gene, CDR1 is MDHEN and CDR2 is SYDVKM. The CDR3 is CASSSRDRGPYEQYF. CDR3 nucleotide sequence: TGTGCCAGCAGTTCCCGAGACAGGGGGCCCTACGAGCAGTACTTC. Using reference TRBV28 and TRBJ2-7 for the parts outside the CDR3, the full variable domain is DVKVTQSSRYLVKRTGEKVFLECVQDMDHENMFWYRQDPGLGLRLIYFSYDVKMKEKGDIPEGYSVSREKKERFSLILESASTNQTSMYLCASSSRDRGPYEQYFGPGTRLTVT.

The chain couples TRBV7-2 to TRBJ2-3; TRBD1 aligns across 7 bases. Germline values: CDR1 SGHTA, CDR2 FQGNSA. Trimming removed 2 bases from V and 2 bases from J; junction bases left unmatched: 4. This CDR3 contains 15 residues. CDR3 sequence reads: CASSLRGPATDTQYF. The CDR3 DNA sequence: TGTGCCAGCAGCTTAAGGGGGCCTGCCACAGATACGCAGTATTTT.

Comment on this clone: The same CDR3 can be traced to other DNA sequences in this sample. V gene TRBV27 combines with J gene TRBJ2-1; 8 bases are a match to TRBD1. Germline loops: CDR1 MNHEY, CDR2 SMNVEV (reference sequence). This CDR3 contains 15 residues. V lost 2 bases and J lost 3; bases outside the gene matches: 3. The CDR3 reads CASSLGTGGYNEQFF. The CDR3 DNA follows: TGTGCCAGCAGTTTAGGAACAGGGGGCTACAATGAGCAGTTCTTC.

The CDR3 DNA is TGTGCCAGCAGCAAGAATCCGGCGGAAGACACCTTC. Its translation is CASSKNPAEDTF. V gene TRBV21-1 combines with J gene TRBJ1-2. TRBV21-1 is noted as a pseudogene. The CDR3 is 12 amino acids.

The CDR3 is CASTPGDTGANVLTF. CDR3 in DNA: TGTGCCAGCACCCCAGGGGATACCGGGGCCAACGTCCTGACTTTC. The rearrangement uses TRBV2 and TRBJ2-6, with a tentative D call TRBD1 (6 bases). The CDR3 length is 15 residues. Trimming left V 7 bases short and J 4 bases short, with 14 bases between. Germline CDR1 reads SNHLY; CDR2 reads FYNNEI.

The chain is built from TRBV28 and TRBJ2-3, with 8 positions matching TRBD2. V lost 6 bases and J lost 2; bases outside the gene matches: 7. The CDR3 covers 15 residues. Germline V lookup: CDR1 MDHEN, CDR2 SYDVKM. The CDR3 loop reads CASSLAAGVTDTQYF. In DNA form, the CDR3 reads TGTGCCAGCAGCTTGGCAGCGGGGGTCACAGATACGCAGTATTTT.